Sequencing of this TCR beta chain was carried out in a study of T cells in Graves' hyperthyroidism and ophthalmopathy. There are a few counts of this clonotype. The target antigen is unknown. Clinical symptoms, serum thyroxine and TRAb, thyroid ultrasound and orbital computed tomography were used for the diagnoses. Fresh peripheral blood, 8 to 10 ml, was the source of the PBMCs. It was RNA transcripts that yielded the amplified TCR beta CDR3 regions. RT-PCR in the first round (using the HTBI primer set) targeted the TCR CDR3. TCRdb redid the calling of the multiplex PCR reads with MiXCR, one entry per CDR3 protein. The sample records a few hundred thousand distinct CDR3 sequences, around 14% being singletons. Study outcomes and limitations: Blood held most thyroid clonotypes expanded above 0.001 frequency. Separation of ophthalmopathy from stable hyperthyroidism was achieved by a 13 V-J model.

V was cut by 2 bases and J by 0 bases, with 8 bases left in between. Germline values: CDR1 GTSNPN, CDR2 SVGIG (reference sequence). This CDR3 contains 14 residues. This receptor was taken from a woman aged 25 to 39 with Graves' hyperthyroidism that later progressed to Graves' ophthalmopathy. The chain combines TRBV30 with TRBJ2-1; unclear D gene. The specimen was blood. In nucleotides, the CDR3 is TGTGCCTGGAGTAAGCCAGCCTCCTACAATGAGCAGTTCTTC. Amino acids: CAWSKPASYNEQFF.